The T cell receptor beta chain under discussion was sequenced for a study of blood T cell repertoires in COVID-19 (dated by TCRdb to 2020 to 2021). Turning to the overall study: Samples from collaborators originated in the United States, Italy and Spain and spanned both the acute and convalescent phases of COVID-19. The prospective study material was composed of cDNA or gDNA derived from T cells, B-cell-depleted T cells, or PBMCs. The dataset comprised deeply sampled blood TCRbeta repertoires from subjects exposed to, actively infected with, or recovered from COVID-19. A freely available public database, intended as a resource for researchers studying the immune response to SARS-CoV-2, is where the repertoires were released. Samples came from the ongoing ImmuneRACE study (first 160 participants) plus 1,254 subjects from 6 global collaborators. Sample metadata almost always included a de-identified subject ID, COVID-19 status, age in years and sex. Where HLA class I and class II types were available, the types were taken from metadata supplied by the sample provider, not from assay-based typing. On the study overall, not on this receptor specifically: Clinical and demographic metadata were provided uncurated, with the amount varying by source and participant.

Trimming at the junction amounts to 8 bases on V and 0 bases on J, and the germline ends lie 7 bases apart. The germline V gene gives CDR1 as SQVTM and CDR2 as ANQGSEA. From the cysteine through the phenylalanine, the CDR3 covers 11 amino acids. Here the CDR3 DNA is all that survives: 33 bases in frame from base 1. TCRbeta CDR3 regions were amplified from genomic DNA by means of the immunoSEQ Assay, a bias-controlled multiplex PCR. The study's processing was this. The number of nucleated cells in each sample was estimated by amplification of reference gene primers within the assay. Sequence reads were collapsed and filtered to measure the absolute abundance of every unique TCRbeta CDR3 rearrangement. Productive Simpson clonality was computed per sample as the square root of Simpson's diversity index over productive rearrangements. Drawn from immuneACCESS, this table holds only the in-frame rearrangements with V and J called that TCRdb kept. Clones are partly lost; checked studies trace under half to an unresolved V gene and leave the rest unexplained. The DNA was the basis for D and trimming; V, J and clone size are from that table. A total of about 260,000 clones appear in this sample, over 70% of them only once. Of the sample, about 1.6% is held by the ten largest clones.

Another Seattle source contributed samples from volunteer blood donors who had recovered from COVID-19. Collaborating institutions collected whole blood in K2EDTA tubes following their own protocols. For TCRbeta analysis, collaborator samples were shipped as frozen whole blood, as isolated PBMCs, or as DNA extracted from either sample type. Comments on this clone: Its antigen is currently not known. Base qualities are not recorded, but no much larger clone differs from it by a single base.

The receptor chain draws on TRBV29-1 and TRBJ1-1; TRBD1 is a possible D gene, resting on 5 matching bases. The TCR originated in a woman aged 40 to 49 who had recovered from COVID-19. The sequencing input was peripheral blood. The CDR3 in this case is CSTRVNTEAFF. The DNA sequence reads TGCAGCACCAGGGTGAACACTGAAGCTTTCTTT.